This T cell receptor beta chain came from a study of Graves' ophthalmopathy and Graves' hyperthyroidism (dated by TCRdb to the late 2010s). In terms of the full investigation: Peripheral blood samples were taken at the time of initial diagnosis, before any treatment was given. A discovery set of about 99 patients (more than 40 ophthalmopathy, about 58 stable hyperthyroidism) was enrolled to explore V-J signatures distinguishing ophthalmopathy from hyperthyroidism. In total, approximately 140 blood samples were TCR-sequenced: some 40 ophthalmopathy, roughly 80 hyperthyroidism and some 17 hyperthyroidism-to-ophthalmopathy patients. After sampling, hyperthyroidism patients received methimazole starting at 30 mg daily, and ophthalmopathy patients received high-dose intravenous methylprednisolone. The study used TCR beta repertoire signatures to distinguish Graves' ophthalmopathy from Graves' hyperthyroidism and to predict progression to ophthalmopathy. The 100 discovery patients were randomly split 7:3 into training and test sets. An independent validation cohort was composed of 18 hyperthyroidism patients and around 15 patients who later progressed from hyperthyroidism to ophthalmopathy. In a handful of hyperthyroidism patients, the T-cell repertoire of thyroid tissue was compared with the T-cell repertoire of blood.

Taken from cysteine to phenylalanine, the CDR3 has 16 residues. Of all the DNA, just the CDR3 is kept, 48 bases in frame from base 1. CDR1 and CDR2 are read off the germline V gene as SQVTM and ANQGSEA. The trim is 0 bases for V and 2 bases for J, with a gap of 17 bases between the germline ends. The research as a whole found: No statistical method was used to set the sample size in advance, and the investigators knew which group each participant was assigned to. Ophthalmopathy was separated from stable hyperthyroidism by the 13-signature model with around 88% sensitivity and 81% to 84% specificity in cross-validation and with 80%/75% in the test set. In validation, the model predicted ophthalmopathy progression with 70.59% sensitivity and 72.22% specificity; roughly 11 predicted patients were CT-confirmed with GO in a median of about 6.1 months. Most of the expanded thyroid clonotypes with a frequency above 0.001 were also detected in blood, and it was suggested that the thyroid immune response may be reflected by blood repertoires.

This clonotype was found many times. Its antigen remains undetermined. Per-base quality was not reported, and no clone a single base away is much larger than it. Ophthalmopathy patients were characterized by moderately to severely active disease, a Clinical Activity Score of at least 3, a NOSPECS grade of at least 4, and a disease duration under 3 months. Patients with other autoimmune diseases, uncontrolled infections, pregnancy or lactation were excluded from the study. Clinical symptoms, serum thyroxine, TRAb, thyroid ultrasound and orbital computed tomography were used for diagnosis. Using Ficoll-Paque density gradient centrifugation, PBMCs were isolated from over 8.5 ml of fresh peripheral blood. Total RNA was extracted with Trizol reagent and quality-checked on an Agilent 2100 Bioanalyzer. For repertoire sequencing, the TCR beta CDR3 regions were amplified from RNA transcripts. A first-round RT-PCR used HTBI primers with the Qiagen OneStep RT-PCR kit, followed by a second-round multiplex PCR, size selection and purification. The libraries underwent paired-end sequencing with 100 bp reads on an Illumina HiSeq2000. Regarding the original processing steps: Reads were processed with SOAPnuke, discarding reads with adapters, uncalled bases, mean Phred below 15, or no exact constant-primer or identifier match. COPE v1.2.5 was used to merge the high-quality paired reads. Each unique nucleotide sequence was defined as a clonotype, and clonotypes were aligned to IMGT TRB V, D and J references with MiTCR v1.1. The analysis was limited to V-J combinations with a frequency above 0.0001, which together covered over 98% of repertoires. For each V-J combination, a TCR clonal expansion and chaos score was defined as the ratio of F50 clonal expansion to chaos observed in the TCRdist matrix. Welch's t-statistics and random forest were used to narrow the features down to over ten V-J combinations, which were then fed into a naive Bayes classifier. Thyroid-blood repertoire similarity was quantified with the Morisita-Horn index. TCRdb redid the processing of the public reads, applying fastp at Q25 and MiXCR, and retained in-frame beta chains. Rows are combined by CDR3 protein, so each entry shows the most common genes and DNA. For this entry, the V and J calls and clone size follow TCRdb and not the study's own pipeline. Recorded for this sample are some 160,000 distinct CDR3 sequences; just under 40% of them occurred a single time. The leading ten clones occupy 7.5% to 10% of the sample.

The sequenced sample was peripheral blood. In this chain, TRBV29-1 is recombined with TRBJ2-7, with a tentative D gene TRBD2 over 6 matching bases. The receptor comes from a man in his thirties or forties with Graves' ophthalmopathy. Donor details come from another sample of the same person, matched by shared clones. The nucleotide sequence reads TGCAGCGTTGAAGATTCGGGGGTCGGGAAGACCTACGAGCAGTACTTC. This yields the protein CSVEDSGVGKTYEQYF.